The present T cell receptor (beta chain) was sequenced within a study of beta chain features in type 1 diabetes. Points on this clone: Its cognate antigen is unknown.

Expressed TCRB transcripts were sequenced, since all the RNA that had been isolated was reverse transcribed. An average roughly 3.3 million reads came from naive, central memory and regulatory T cell samples. Sequencing was performed with immunoSEQ multiplex PCR; in TCRdb, only in-frame clones are kept and a portion is missing. This table holds some 660,000 clones, roughly an eighth found once. V lost 6 bases to trimming and J lost 4 bases, with 15 bases between them. In germline, CDR1 is MNHEY, CDR2 SVGAGI. The length of the CDR3 is 14 residues. Study observations and caveats: Equally in patients and controls, shorter templates might have been favored by PCR. The naive, central memory and Treg TCRB repertoires looked more alike in patients than they did in healthy donors. VDJ junctions in type 1 diabetes patients carried more deletions and fewer insertions. Among all four CD4+ subsets, Type 1 diabetes patients had TCRB CDR3s that were moderately but significantly shorter.

The sequencing input was naive CD4+ T cells from blood. This rearrangement joins TRBV6-5 to TRBJ2-5, with a tentative D call TRBD2 (6 bases). The receptor's source is a man aged 18 to 30 with type 1 diabetes. CDR3 coding DNA: TGTGCCAGCAGGTCGGAGGGCGTACGAGAGACCCAGTACTTC. Its protein is CASRSEGVRETQYF.